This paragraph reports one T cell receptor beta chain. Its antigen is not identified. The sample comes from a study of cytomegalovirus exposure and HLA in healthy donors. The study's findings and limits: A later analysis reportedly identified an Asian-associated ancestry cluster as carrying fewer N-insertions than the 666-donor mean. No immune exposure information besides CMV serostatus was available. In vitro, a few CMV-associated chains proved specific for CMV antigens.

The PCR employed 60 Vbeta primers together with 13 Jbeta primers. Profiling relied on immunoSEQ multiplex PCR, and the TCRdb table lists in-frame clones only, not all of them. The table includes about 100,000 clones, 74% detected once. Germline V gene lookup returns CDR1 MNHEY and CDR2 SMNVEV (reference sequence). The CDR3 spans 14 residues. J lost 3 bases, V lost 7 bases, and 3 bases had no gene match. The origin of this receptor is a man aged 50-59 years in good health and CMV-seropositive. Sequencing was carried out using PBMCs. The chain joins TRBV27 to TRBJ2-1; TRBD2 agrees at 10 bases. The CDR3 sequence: CASKLAGIYNEQFF. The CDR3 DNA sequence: TGTGCCAGCAAACTAGCGGGGATCTACAATGAGCAGTTCTTC.